This T cell receptor beta chain was profiled in a study of T cell responses to AZD1222 COVID-19 vaccine. This table comes from immunoSEQ multiplex PCR, and its TCRdb copy is limited to in-frame clones, with some not included. Of 120,000 or so clones in the sample, roughly 90% were seen once. The sequence was obtained from an adult in good health. Sequenced material: peripheral blood, taken on day 0 of AZD1222 vaccination.

For the CDR3, the DNA is TGTGCCAGCAGCGGGGGGGCGCAGACAGATACGCAGTATTTT. It specifies CASSGGAQTDTQYF. The rearrangement uses TRBV11-1 and TRBJ2-3, with a weak D call TRBD2 (7 bases). The V end was cut by 5 bases, the J end by 3 bases, with 12 bases between. The CDR3 runs 14 residues. Germline loops: CDR1 SGHAT, CDR2 FQDESV (reference sequence).